The 20 T cell receptor beta chains below were found in one sample sequenced in a study of blood T cell repertoires in COVID-19. Assay used: immunoSEQ multiplex PCR; TCRdb lists only in-frame clones, some missing. Of around 100,000 clones listed, roughly 90% are singletons. The sample was peripheral blood. These receptors originate from a young man in a cohort sampled during active COVID-19.

This clone came up once. The V and J genes are TRBV11-2 and TRBJ1-2; 8 positions agree with TRBD1. Per the germline V gene, CDR1 is SGHAT and CDR2 is FQNNGV. The CDR3 totals 15 residues. Trimming cost V 5 bases and J 4 bases; bases outside gene matches: 9. This chain's CDR3 is CASSPGTGATYGYTF. In DNA form, the CDR3 reads TGTGCCAGCAGCCCGGGGACAGGCGCTACCTATGGCTACACCTTC. The whole variable domain, filled in from reference TRBV11-2 and TRBJ1-2, reads EAGVAQSPRYKIIEKRQSVAFWCNPISGHATLYWYQQILGQGPKLLIQFQNNGVVDDSQLPKDRFSAERLKGVDSTLKIQPAKLEDSAVYLCASSPGTGATYGYTFGSGTRLTVV.

The chain has TRBV29-1 and TRBJ1-2, with 8 bases matching TRBD1. This CDR3 has 12 amino acids. The trim removed 1 base at V and 8 bases at J, leaving 3 bases unmatched. The V gene's germline CDR1 is SQVTM and CDR2 ANQGSEA. CDR3 protein: CSVEAGQGGYTF. In DNA, the CDR3 is TGCAGCGTTGAAGCAGGACAGGGAGGCTACACCTTC.

The CDR3 nucleotides read TGTGCCAGCAGTTTTGCAGGGGCCAGTGGCTACACCTTC. Encoded protein: CASSFAGASGYTF. The chain links TRBV12-3 or TRBV12-4 to TRBJ1-2, with D perhaps matching TRBD1 (6 bases). Trimming left V 3 bases short and J 7 bases short, with 12 bases between. The CDR3 sequence is 13 residues long.

The J gene is TRBJ2-3, the V gene TRBV5-6; tentative D call: TRBD2 (5 bases). The CDR3 runs to 14 residues. Germline assignment: CDR1 SGHDT and CDR2 YYEEEE. Trimming pared 0 bases from V and 0 bases from J, leaving 5 bases between. CDR3 in amino acids: CASSLGGSTDTQYF. The CDR3 region has the DNA TGTGCCAGCAGCTTGGGCGGGAGCACAGATACGCAGTATTTT.

This chain links TRBV5-4 with TRBJ1-3; no definite D call. V lost 3 bases and J 2 bases, leaving 12 bases between the germline ends. There are 15 residues in the CDR3. From germline, CDR1 is SGHNT and CDR2 YYREEE (reference sequence). The chain's CDR3 is CASSSPSTAGNTIYF. DNA for the CDR3: TGTGCCAGCAGCTCCCCCTCAACGGCTGGAAACACCATATATTTT.

The sample holds a few counts of this clone. The rearrangement links TRBV5-6 to TRBJ1-2, with 8 bases matching TRBD1. The germline CDR1 and CDR2 sequences are SGHDT and YYEEEE. Germline trimming cut 4 bases from V and 6 bases from J; bases unmatched to any gene: 5. This CDR3 comprises 13 residues. CDR3 in amino acids: CASSRPGGDGYTF. CDR3 sequence (DNA): TGTGCCAGCAGCCGCCCAGGGGGCGATGGCTACACCTTC.

Only one count was recorded for this clone. The CDR3 loop is CATQLRGGPYTQYF. Here the CDR3 DNA reads TGTGCCACCCAACTCCGGGGGGGCCCTTATACGCAGTATTTT. The V call is TRBV28, the J call TRBJ2-3; 8 bases agree with TRBD2. Trimming took 10 bases from V and 7 from J; bases not matched to a gene: 13. Germline lookup yields CDR1 MDHEN and CDR2 SYDVKM. CDR3 size: 14 residues.

The genes are TRBV5-4 and TRBJ1-2; D might be TRBD1 (6 bases). CDR1 and CDR2 (germline): SGHNT, YYREEE (reference sequence). The CDR3 runs to 15 residues. Trimming removed 0 bases at V and 4 bases at J, with 13 bases between. CDR3 protein: CASSLEAGVAYGYTF. The CDR3 DNA reads TGTGCCAGCAGCTTGGAAGCAGGGGTCGCCTATGGCTACACCTTC.

The chain is built from TRBV3-1 (or the pseudogene TRBV3-2) and TRBJ2-6; D call uncertain. Germline V CDR1 and CDR2: LGHDT, YNNKEL (reference sequence). V was clipped by 0 bases and J by 0 bases, with 15 bases between them. CDR3 size: 19 residues. The CDR3 nucleotides are TGTGCCAGCAGCCAAGATTACAACAGCCAAATCTCTGGGGCCAACGTCCTGACTTTC. Its protein product is CASSQDYNSQISGANVLTF.

J is TRBJ2-5 and V is TRBV3-1 (or the pseudogene TRBV3-2); D call uncertain. The V end was cut by 4 bases, the J end by 2 bases, with 8 bases between. There are 13 residues in the CDR3. Germline assignment: CDR1 LGHDT and CDR2 YNNKEL (reference sequence). The CDR3 coding sequence is TGTGCCAGCAGCCTCTCACGGCAAGAGACCCAGTACTTC. Translating gives CASSLSRQETQYF.

The rearrangement joins TRBV5-4 to TRBJ1-3; D uncertain. V lost 0 bases to trimming and J lost 4 bases, with 8 bases between them. The CDR3 runs to 14 residues. Germline V lookup: CDR1 SGHNT, CDR2 YYREEE (reference sequence). The CDR3: CASSLVGNGNTIYF. For the CDR3, the DNA is TGTGCCAGCAGCTTGGTCGGGAACGGAAACACCATATATTTT.

The chain links TRBV9 to TRBJ2-1; 7 bases align to TRBD2. Germline CDR1 SGDLS, CDR2 YYNGEE. CDR3 length equals 15 residues. J gave up 0 bases and V 3 bases, and 3 bases lay outside the gene matches. The CDR3 DNA sequence: TGTGCCAGCAGCGCCCGGGACTACTCCTACAATGAGCAGTTCTTC. This translates into CASSARDYSYNEQFF.

The chain uses TRBV2 and TRBJ1-2; TRBD1 is a possible D gene (5 bases). V lost 7 bases, J lost 7 bases, and 16 bases lay in between. The CDR3 consists of 13 residues. Germline V gene lookup returns CDR1 SNHLY and CDR2 FYNNEI. CDR3 protein: CASIRGALPGYTF. The CDR3 DNA reads TGTGCCAGCATTCGCGGGGCGCTTCCTGGCTACACCTTC.

The chain has TRBV7-8 and TRBJ2-2; TRBD1 might be the D (5 bases). CDR1 SGHVS and CDR2 FQNEAQ come from the germline V gene. The CDR3 has 16 amino acids. V lost 7 bases and J lost 1, with 16 bases in between. The CDR3 DNA reads as TGTGCCAGCATCCCAAACATGGGGCTGAACACCGGGGAGCTGTTTTTT. This gives the protein CASIPNMGLNTGELFF.

The rearrangement links TRBV6-4 to TRBJ2-7; the match to TRBD1 covers 8 bases. V lost 6 bases to trimming and J lost 7 bases; unmatched junction nucleotides: 14. This CDR3 contains 15 residues. Germline CDR1 is MRHNA and CDR2 is SNTAGT. The CDR3 region is CASRMDRERLGEQYF. CDR3 nucleotide sequence: TGTGCCAGCAGGATGGACAGGGAAAGGCTGGGGGAGCAGTACTTC.

The V gene is TRBV19, the J gene TRBJ2-2; 9 positions agree with TRBD2. Trimming took 9 bases from V and 6 from J; bases not matched to a gene: 14. CDR3 length: 16 amino acids. CDR1 is LNHDA and CDR2 is SQIVND in the germline V gene (reference sequence). This chain's CDR3 is CASKTGLALGAGELFF. For the CDR3, the DNA is TGTGCCAGCAAAACGGGACTAGCACTTGGGGCCGGGGAGCTGTTTTTT. Combining the CDR3 with reference TRBV19 and TRBJ2-2 gives the whole variable domain DGGITQSPKYLFRKEGQNVTLSCEQNLNHDAMYWYRQDPGQGLRLIYYSQIVNDFQKGDIAEGYSVSREKKESFPLTVTSAQKNPTAFYLCASKTGLALGAGELFFGEGSRLTVL.

This clone was observed a handful of times. This chain uses TRBV19 with TRBJ2-2, with 11 bases matching TRBD1. The CDR3 spans 13 residues. The V gene's germline CDR1 is LNHDA and CDR2 SQIVND (reference sequence). V was pared by 6 bases and J by 6 bases, with 0 bases of the junction left unmatched. CDR3 sequence: CASRGQGAGELFF. CDR3 DNA: TGTGCCAGTAGGGGACAGGGGGCCGGGGAGCTGTTTTTT.

V usage is TRBV3-1 (or the pseudogene TRBV3-2) and J usage is TRBJ2-2; a possible D gene is TRBD2 (6 bases). Germline values: CDR1 LGHDT, CDR2 YNNKEL (reference sequence). The CDR3 has 18 amino acids. With 3 bases removed from V and 4 bases from J, the gap between germline ends came to 21 bases. CDR3 amino acids: CASSHHRGFGGRTGELFF. In DNA form, the CDR3 reads TGTGCCAGCAGCCACCATAGGGGTTTCGGGGGTCGCACCGGGGAGCTGTTTTTT.

The chain couples TRBV30 to TRBJ1-6; 7 bases agree with TRBD1. The V gene end was trimmed by 1 base and the J gene end by 8 bases; junction bases not matched to a gene: 2. Germline V gene lookup returns CDR1 GTSNPN and CDR2 SVGIG (reference sequence). The CDR3 covers 13 residues. CDR3 sequence: CAWSGDSYSPLHF. The DNA of the CDR3 is TGTGCCTGGAGTGGGGACAGCTATTCACCCCTCCACTTT.

V is TRBV28 and J is TRBJ1-1, with D unclear. This CDR3 comprises 14 residues. Germline loops: CDR1 MDHEN, CDR2 SYDVKM. The V end lost 1 base, the J end lost 4 bases, and 10 bases lay between the germline ends. The CDR3 nucleotides are TGTGCCAGCAGTTTATACCCCTCGGGCACTGAAGCTTTCTTT. It codes for CASSLYPSGTEAFF.